The 12 T cell receptor beta chains below all came from one sample that was sequenced in a study of CD8 T cells in Susac syndrome. The RNA, about 0.45 to 1 ug, was put through reverse transcription using random hexamers. TCRdb ran MiXCR on the immunoSEQ multiplex PCR reads and lists one entry per CDR3 protein. Here the sample spans 110,000 or so distinct CDR3 sequences, about 90% being singletons. The sample taken for sequencing was CD8+ T cells from PBMCs. The receptors originated from a human donor in good health.

This clonotype was recorded once. The V and J genes are TRBV5-6 and TRBJ2-7; no definite D call. Trimming removed 1 base at V and 6 bases at J, with 8 bases between. The CDR3 consists of 12 residues. The germline V gene encodes CDR1 SGHDT and CDR2 YYEEEE. CDR3 region: CASSLSPAEQYF. DNA for the CDR3: TGTGCCAGCAGCTTGTCACCGGCCGAGCAGTACTTC. Filled out from reference TRBV5-6 and TRBJ2-7, the complete variable domain reads DAGVTQSPTHLIKTRGQQVTLRCSPKSGHDTVSWYQQALGQGPQFIFQYYEEEERQRGNFPDRFSGHQFPNYSSELNVNALLLGDSALYLCASSLSPAEQYFGPGTRLTVT.

The chain has TRBV6-4 and TRBJ2-2, with TRBD1 matching over 7 bases. The junction had 7 bases not matched to a gene; V was cut back by 6 bases and J by 6 bases. The CDR3 has 14 residues. The germline CDR1 and CDR2 sequences are MRHNA and SNTAGT. The CDR3 coding sequence is TGTGCCAGCAGGTCACAGGGGTCGGCCGGGGAGCTGTTTTTT. The encoded protein is CASRSQGSAGELFF.

The chain carries TRBV3-1 and TRBJ1-5; D ambiguous. With 5 bases removed from V and 4 bases from J, the gap between germline ends came to 6 bases. The CDR3 covers 12 residues. Germline CDR1 and CDR2: LGHDT and YNNKEL (reference sequence). CDR3 region: CASSYRNQPQHF. As DNA, the CDR3 is TGTGCCAGCAGCTACCGAAATCAGCCCCAGCATTTT.

This clonotype was counted between two and nine times. The chain carries TRBV7-9 and TRBJ2-7, with TRBD2 identical over 11 bases. Germline V lookup: CDR1 SEHNR, CDR2 FQNEAQ (reference sequence). With V trimmed by 9 bases and J by 6 bases, 13 bases remained unmatched. The CDR3 covers 15 residues. The CDR3 sequence: CASERTSGRTGEQYF. CDR3 sequence (DNA): TGTGCCAGTGAGAGGACTAGCGGGCGAACGGGCGAGCAGTACTTC.

The V call is TRBV27, the J call TRBJ2-7, with 7 bases lining up with TRBD2. The CDR3 totals 16 residues. The J segment lost 2 bases and the V segment lost 2 bases, leaving 9 bases of the junction unmatched. CDR1 MNHEY and CDR2 SMNVEV come from the germline V gene (reference sequence). DNA of the CDR3: TGTGCCAGCAGTTTAGTAATACGGGGGGACCCCTACGAGCAGTACTTC. The encoded protein is CASSLVIRGDPYEQYF.

This clonotype was counted once. This chain connects TRBV10-3 to TRBJ1-2; 11 bases are a match to TRBD1. The CDR3 has 14 residues. Germline CDR1 reads ENHRY; CDR2 reads SYGVKD. Losses at the gene ends were 6 bases for V and 5 bases for J; bases not matched to a gene: 5. CDR3 DNA: TGTGCCATCAGACCGGACAGGGGGCCTTATGGCTACACCTTC. Residues: CAIRPDRGPYGYTF.

The CDR3 DNA is TGCAGCGCCGTCTACGCAAAAACTGAAGCTTTCTTT. Translated, it gives CSAVYAKTEAFF. This chain connects TRBV29-1 to TRBJ1-1; D is unclear. Trimming stripped 7 bases from V and 5 bases from J, with 14 bases between. Germline assignment: CDR1 SQVTM and CDR2 ANQGSEA. The CDR3 has 12 amino acids.

The genes are TRBV12-3 or TRBV12-4 and TRBJ2-1, with D hard to call. Trimming removed 6 bases at V and 4 bases at J, with 19 bases between. The length of the CDR3 is 16 residues. CDR3 sequence (DNA): TGTGCCAGCAGCCCCCTTAACCCCCTCTCGTACAATGAGCAGTTCTTC. It specifies CASSPLNPLSYNEQFF.

This CDR3 is CASSSGTVPGEQYF. The CDR3 DNA reads as TGTGCCAGCAGCTCGGGGACAGTCCCTGGGGAGCAGTACTTC. This chain joins TRBV7-2 and TRBJ2-7; 7 bases are shared with TRBD1. V shed 4 bases and J 7 bases; nucleotides not matched to a gene: 10. Germline CDR1 is SGHTA and CDR2 is FQGNSA. This CDR3 has 14 amino acids.

V gene TRBV7-9 combines with J gene TRBJ1-1, with D perhaps TRBD1 (5 bases). The CDR3 runs 13 residues. Trimming took 7 bases from V and 7 from J, leaving 16 bases between them. Germline CDR1 and CDR2: SEHNR and FQNEAQ (reference sequence). CDR3 coding DNA: TGTGCCAGCACCAGAGGAGGGGTCAATGAAGCTTTCTTT. It codes for CASTRGGVNEAFF.

This rearrangement joins TRBV6-2 or TRBV6-3 to TRBJ2-7; tentatively, D is TRBD2 (6 bases). This CDR3 region has 16 residues. CDR1 and CDR2 (germline): MNHEY, SVGEGT. V lost 5 bases and J lost 2, with 19 bases in between. In DNA, the CDR3 is TGTGCCAGCAGTACCGTTAGCGGAGGGATCCCCTACGAGCAGTACTTC. Its translation: CASSTVSGGIPYEQYF.

The V and J genes are TRBV28 and TRBJ2-5; the D gene is possibly TRBD1 (5 bases). V was shortened by 1 base and J by 4 bases, with 13 bases between the two germline ends. Per germline, CDR1 MDHEN and CDR2 SYDVKM. There are 15 residues in the CDR3. CDR3 protein: CASSLYGAAVETQYF. CDR3 coding DNA: TGTGCCAGCAGTTTATATGGGGCCGCCGTAGAGACCCAGTACTTC.